Each of the 30 T cell receptor beta chains below was sequenced from the same sample in a study of cytomegalovirus exposure and HLA in healthy donors. PCR primers comprised 60 Vbeta and 13 Jbeta primers. Profiling relied on immunoSEQ multiplex PCR, and the TCRdb table lists in-frame clones only, not all of them. The data hold 65,000 to 90,000 clones, with roughly four fifths observed a single time. The specimen sequenced was PBMCs. The receptors stem from a man aged 18 to 30 in good health and CMV-seronegative.

The chain employs TRBV29-1 and TRBJ2-3; 15 bases fit TRBD2. There are 17 residues in the CDR3. The J segment lost 5 bases and the V segment lost 6 bases, leaving 12 bases of the junction unmatched. CDR1 SQVTM and CDR2 ANQGSEA come from the germline V gene. Written as DNA, the CDR3 is TGCAGCGTCGAGCCGGGACTAGCGGGAGGAAGAGGAGATACGCAGTATTTT. Encoded protein: CSVEPGLAGGRGDTQYF.

In this sample, this clone turned up a few times. V gene TRBV7-9 combines with J gene TRBJ2-3; D might be TRBD1 (6 bases). The CDR3 is 16 residues long. The germline CDR1 and CDR2 sequences are SEHNR and FQNEAQ (reference sequence). Trimming took 4 bases from V and 3 from J, leaving 17 bases between them. In nucleotides, the CDR3 is TGTGCCAGCAGCTCGGTCTGGGGGCAAGCGACAGATACGCAGTATTTT. Protein: CASSSVWGQATDTQYF.

The V and J genes are TRBV6-6 and TRBJ1-1, with a tentative D call TRBD1 (6 bases). The germline V and J ends were trimmed by 6 bases and 4 bases, with 12 bases remaining between them. Germline CDR1 reads MNHNY; CDR2 reads SVGAGI (reference sequence). CDR3 length: 13 amino acids. Written as DNA, the CDR3 is TGTGCCAGCAGGAGAACAGGGATCACTGAAGCTTTCTTT. Translating it yields CASRRTGITEAFF.

V usage is TRBV27 and J usage is TRBJ2-7; 8 bases align to TRBD1. With V trimmed by 0 bases and J by 6 bases, 7 bases remained unmatched. Germline CDR1 reads MNHEY; CDR2 reads SMNVEV (reference sequence). This CDR3 spans 15 amino acids. The CDR3 region is CASSLSQGAKGEQYF. The CDR3 coding sequence is TGTGCCAGCAGTTTATCGCAGGGGGCGAAAGGCGAGCAGTACTTC.

V is TRBV6-1 and J is TRBJ2-7; TRBD2 is a possible D gene (5 bases). The germline V gene has CDR1 MNHNS and CDR2 SASEGT. The CDR3 covers 15 residues. The ends were cut back, 7 bases at V and 2 bases at J, with 18 bases in the middle. Here the CDR3 reads CASTRLAPYTYEQYF. DNA of the CDR3: TGTGCCAGCACGAGGCTAGCTCCCTATACCTACGAGCAGTACTTC.

This chain links TRBV5-1 with TRBJ2-5; the D gene is possibly TRBD1 (6 bases). Germline CDR1 reads SGHRS; CDR2 reads YFSETQ. Between the trimmed V and J ends, which lost 2 bases and 2 bases, there was a span of 13 bases. This CDR3 contains 15 residues. CDR3 protein: CASSFSGGQQETQYF. CDR3 DNA sequence: TGCGCCAGCAGCTTTTCCGGTGGACAGCAAGAGACCCAGTACTTC. Supplemented by reference TRBV5-1 and TRBJ2-5, the full variable domain reads KAGVTQTPRYLIKTRGQQVTLSCSPISGHRSVSWYQQTPGQGLQFLFEYFSETQRNKGNFPGRFSGRQFSNSRSEMNVSTLELGDSALYLCASSFSGGQQETQYFGPGTRLLVL.

The J gene is TRBJ1-1, the V gene TRBV18, with D possibly TRBD1 on 5 matching bases. Germline assignment: CDR1 KGHSH and CDR2 LQKENI. The CDR3 contains 15 residues. V lost 4 bases and J 5 bases, leaving 17 bases between the germline ends. Here the CDR3 reads CASSLLGVLETEAFF. CDR3 sequence (DNA): TGTGCCAGCTCACTGCTAGGGGTACTGGAGACTGAAGCTTTCTTT.

This clone was counted once. The chain is built from TRBV19 and TRBJ1-5, with 7 bases aligning to TRBD1. There are 16 residues in the CDR3. The junction had 12 bases not matched to a gene; V was cut back by 6 bases and J by 4 bases. Per the germline V gene, CDR1 is LNHDA and CDR2 is SQIVND (reference sequence). The CDR3 here is CASSRGTELLNQPQHF. In DNA form, the CDR3 reads TGTGCCAGTAGCAGAGGGACAGAACTCTTAAATCAGCCCCAGCATTTT. The full variable domain, with the rest looked up from reference TRBV19 and TRBJ1-5, is DGGITQSPKYLFRKEGQNVTLSCEQNLNHDAMYWYRQDPGQGLRLIYYSQIVNDFQKGDIAEGYSVSREKKESFPLTVTSAQKNPTAFYLCASSRGTELLNQPQHFGDGTRLSIL.

The gene calls are TRBV5-6 and TRBJ1-2, with D possibly being TRBD1 (5 bases). CDR1 and CDR2 from the germline V gene are SGHDT and YYEEEE. The CDR3 has 17 amino acids. V lost 0 bases and J 6 bases, leaving 21 bases between the germline ends. The CDR3 coding sequence is TGTGCCAGCAGCTTGGGGGGCGCGCTTTATTGGGGTGATGGCTACACCTTC. This translates into CASSLGGALYWGDGYTF.

The V call is TRBV2, the J call TRBJ2-1; TRBD1 is a possible D gene (6 bases). The CDR3 spans 15 residues. Trimming took off 2 bases at V and 3 bases at J, with 11 bases between the two ends. CDR1 and CDR2 from the germline V gene are SNHLY and FYNNEI. CDR3 sequence (DNA): TGTGCCAGCAGTGAACTTCAGGGGCGCTACAATGAGCAGTTCTTC. Its protein product is CASSELQGRYNEQFF.

The chain employs TRBV19 and TRBJ2-1; 9 nucleotides agree with TRBD1. V dropped 6 bases and J dropped 6; count of bases not matched to a gene: 6. Germline V CDR1 and CDR2: LNHDA, SQIVND (reference sequence). CDR3 length: 14 amino acids. CDR3 nucleotide sequence: TGTGCCAGTAGAGATCCGGGACAGGGCAATGAGCAGTTCTTC. It yields the protein CASRDPGQGNEQFF.

The chain couples TRBV27 to TRBJ2-1; D is perhaps TRBD1 (5 bases). Germline CDR1 is MNHEY and CDR2 is SMNVEV (reference sequence). V was shortened by 3 bases and J by 7 bases, with 10 bases between the two germline ends. CDR3 size: 13 residues. The CDR3 bases are TGTGCCAGCAGTTTTGGGGCGAGGAATGAGCAGTTCTTC. It yields the protein CASSFGARNEQFF.

The V gene is TRBV7-8, the J gene TRBJ1-1, with a possible D match to TRBD1 (5 bases). Germline lookup yields CDR1 SGHVS and CDR2 FQNEAQ. CDR3 length: 14 residues. The V end lost 2 bases, the J end lost 3 bases, and 10 bases lay between the germline ends. The CDR3: CASSLQGRDTEAFF. The DNA of the CDR3 is TGTGCCAGCAGCTTACAGGGAAGGGACACTGAAGCTTTCTTT.

The chain has TRBV28 and TRBJ1-3; 7 positions agree with TRBD1. Germline CDR1 reads MDHEN; CDR2 reads SYDVKM. The CDR3 consists of 16 residues. Unmatched junction bases numbered 5, after V lost 1 base and J lost 2 bases. The CDR3 sequence is CASSLSGQKTGNTIYF. The CDR3 region has the DNA TGTGCCAGCAGTTTATCGGGACAGAAGACTGGAAACACCATATATTTT.

This rearrangement joins TRBV7-2 to TRBJ2-5; D not certain. Per the germline V gene, CDR1 is SGHTA and CDR2 is FQGNSA. Trimming stripped 1 base from V and 5 bases from J, with 8 bases between. This CDR3 has 13 residues. CDR3 DNA sequence: TGTGCCAGCAGCTTAGACGGGTCCGAGACCCAGTACTTC. Protein sequence: CASSLDGSETQYF. Looking up the rest from reference TRBV7-2 and TRBJ2-5 gives the full variable domain: GAGVSQSPSNKVTEKGKDVELRCDPISGHTALYWYRQSLGQGLEFLIYFQGNSAPDKSGLPSDRFSAERTGGSVSTLTIQRTQQEDSAVYLCASSLDGSETQYFGPGTRLLVL.

The genes are TRBV28 and TRBJ1-1; TRBD1 agrees at 7 bases. The CDR3 has 13 residues. With V trimmed by 3 bases and J by 4 bases, 2 bases remained unmatched. The germline V gene encodes CDR1 MDHEN and CDR2 SYDVKM. The CDR3 nucleotides are TGTGCCAGCAGTTTCGCAGGGGGCACTGAAGCTTTCTTT. This sequence encodes CASSFAGGTEAFF.

This clone was seen just once. V usage is TRBV27 and J usage is TRBJ2-3; TRBD1 might be the D (6 bases). Trimming cost V 5 bases and J 2 bases, with 11 bases left between them. This CDR3 is built from 14 residues. Germline CDR1 MNHEY, CDR2 SMNVEV (reference sequence). CDR3 residues: CASSPTGHTDTQYF. CDR3 sequence (DNA): TGTGCCAGCAGTCCGACAGGTCACACAGATACGCAGTATTTT.

This clone came up once. J is TRBJ1-1 and V is TRBV7-2; D is possibly TRBD1 (6 bases). The germline V and J ends were trimmed by 5 bases and 0 bases, with 16 bases remaining between them. The germline gives CDR1 SGHTA, CDR2 FQGNSA. This CDR3 comprises 16 residues. The CDR3 region has the DNA TGTGCCAGCAGCCGAACGGGGGGGCGCCTGAACACTGAAGCTTTCTTT. This sequence encodes CASSRTGGRLNTEAFF.

This chain connects TRBV4-3 to TRBJ1-2; perhaps TRBD1 as D (5 bases). CDR1 and CDR2 from the germline V gene are LGHNA and YSLEER. V lost 1 base and J 8 bases, leaving 11 bases between the germline ends. This CDR3 has 13 amino acids. In DNA form, the CDR3 reads TGCGCCAGCAGCCAAGGGGACTTCTGGGGCTACACCTTC. Translation gives CASSQGDFWGYTF.

This clone was seen a single time. CDR3 sequence: CATSREATPYNEQFF. The DNA for the CDR3 is TGTGCCACCAGCAGAGAAGCTACCCCCTACAATGAGCAGTTCTTC. V is TRBV15 and J is TRBJ2-1; D not resolved. Trimming shortened V by 0 bases and J by 2 bases, and 8 bases separated the two germline ends. The CDR3 sequence is 15 residues long. From germline, CDR1 is LNHNV and CDR2 YYDKDF (reference sequence).

The V gene is TRBV28, the J gene TRBJ1-2; TRBD1 might be the D (6 bases). This CDR3 spans 12 amino acids. The V end lost 5 bases, the J end lost 8 bases, and 12 bases lay between the germline ends. CDR1 MDHEN and CDR2 SYDVKM come from the germline V gene. The CDR3: CASSPRDIGYTF. The CDR3 DNA sequence: TGTGCCAGCAGTCCGAGGGACATCGGCTACACCTTC.

This rearrangement joins TRBV4-3 to TRBJ1-5, with TRBD1 as a possible D gene (5 bases). Germline V lookup: CDR1 LGHNA, CDR2 YSLEER. This CDR3 comprises 16 residues. V shed 2 bases and J shed 7 bases, with 18 bases lying between them. The DNA for the CDR3 is TGCGCCAGCAGCCAAACTCCCAACTACGGGGGGCAGCCCCAGCATTTT. Its protein is CASSQTPNYGGQPQHF.

The chain uses TRBV7-2 and TRBJ1-3, with TRBD1 matching over 10 bases. V lost 5 bases and J lost 2; bases outside the gene matches: 3. CDR3 length equals 15 residues. CDR1 is SGHTA, CDR2 FQGNSA, per germline. Here the CDR3 DNA reads TGTGCCAGCAGCCTCGGACAGGGGGCTGGAAACACCATATATTTT. Translating it yields CASSLGQGAGNTIYF.

V gene TRBV9 combines with J gene TRBJ2-7; weak D call: TRBD1 (6 bases). This CDR3 comprises 13 residues. V was cut by 3 bases and J by 3 bases, with 10 bases left in between. Germline V gives CDR1 SGDLS, CDR2 YYNGEE. The CDR3 DNA is TGTGCCAGCAGCGCAGGGGTGAGCTACGAGCAGTACTTC. It yields the protein CASSAGVSYEQYF.

This chain joins TRBV6-5 and TRBJ2-2; 10 bases line up with TRBD1. CDR3 size: 14 residues. Germline V gene sequence: CDR1 MNHEY, CDR2 SVGAGI. V lost 11 bases, J lost 3 bases, and 6 bases stayed unmatched. The CDR3 loop is CAVTDRGDTGELFF. The CDR3 DNA sequence: TGTGCCGTAACGGACAGGGGGGACACCGGGGAGCTGTTTTTT.

This chain joins TRBV28 and TRBJ1-3; 7 bases line up with TRBD1. The CDR3 extends over 12 amino acids. V was clipped by 1 base and J by 13 bases; unmatched bases: 4. Germline V gene data show CDR1 as MDHEN and CDR2 as SYDVKM. CDR3 loop: CASSLYGTDIYF. Written as DNA, the CDR3 is TGTGCCAGCAGTTTATATGGGACAGATATATATTTT.

This chain links TRBV4-3 with TRBJ2-5; a possible D gene is TRBD2 (5 bases). This CDR3 comprises 14 residues. CDR1 and CDR2 from the germline V gene are LGHNA and YSLEER. V lost 0 bases and J 9 bases, leaving 14 bases between the germline ends. The CDR3 spells CASSQDPNDYSQYF. The CDR3 DNA sequence: TGCGCCAGCAGCCAAGATCCGAACGACTACTCCCAGTACTTC.

The chain employs TRBV19 and TRBJ1-4; D gene ambiguous. The CDR3 loop spans 13 amino acids. Trimming shortened V by 4 bases and J by 5 bases, and 8 bases separated the two germline ends. Germline V gene lookup returns CDR1 LNHDA and CDR2 SQIVND (reference sequence). Here the CDR3 reads CASSKQPNEKLFF. The CDR3 coding sequence is TGTGCCAGTAGTAAACAGCCAAATGAAAAACTGTTTTTT.

The chain's CDR3 is CASSLMAYSEQFF. The CDR3 nucleotides are TGTGCCAGCAGCTTAATGGCATATTCTGAGCAGTTCTTC. This chain connects TRBV7-3 to TRBJ2-1; no firm D call. CDR3 size: 13 residues. CDR1 is SGHTA, CDR2 FQGTGA, per germline. The V gene lost 1 base and the J gene lost 9 bases, with 10 bases spanning the gap.

The chain recombines TRBV9 with TRBJ2-7; 10 bases map to TRBD2. CDR1 is SGDLS and CDR2 is YYNGEE in the germline V gene. CDR3 length equals 14 residues. V trimming: 0 bases; J trimming: 4 bases; junction bases outside the gene matches: 1. CDR3 in DNA: TGTGCCAGCAGCGTAGCTAGCGGGGGATACGAGCAGTACTTC. It encodes CASSVASGGYEQYF. Full variable domain (rest looked up from reference TRBV9 and TRBJ2-7): DSGVTQTPKHLITATGQRVTLRCSPRSGDLSVYWYQQSLDQGLQFLIQYYNGEERAKGNILERFSAQQFPDLHSELNLSSLELGDSALYFCASSVASGGYEQYFGPGTRLTVT.